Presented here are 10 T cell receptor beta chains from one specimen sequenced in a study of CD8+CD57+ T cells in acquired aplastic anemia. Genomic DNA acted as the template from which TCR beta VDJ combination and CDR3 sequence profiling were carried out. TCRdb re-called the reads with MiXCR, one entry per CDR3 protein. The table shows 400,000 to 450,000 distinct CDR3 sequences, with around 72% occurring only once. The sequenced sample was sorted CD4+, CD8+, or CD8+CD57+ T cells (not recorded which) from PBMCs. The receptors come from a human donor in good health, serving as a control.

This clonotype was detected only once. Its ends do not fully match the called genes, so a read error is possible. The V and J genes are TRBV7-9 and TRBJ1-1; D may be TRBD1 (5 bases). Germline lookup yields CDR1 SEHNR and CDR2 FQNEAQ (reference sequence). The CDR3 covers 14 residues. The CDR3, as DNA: TGTGCCAGCAGCTTAGAGGAGGAGGACACTGAAGCTGGCTTT. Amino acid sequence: CASSLEEEDTEAGF.

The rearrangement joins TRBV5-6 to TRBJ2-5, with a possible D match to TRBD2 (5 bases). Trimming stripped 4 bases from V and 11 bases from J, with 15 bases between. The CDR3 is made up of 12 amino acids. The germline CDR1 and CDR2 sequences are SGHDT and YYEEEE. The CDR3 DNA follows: TGTGCCAGCAGCCACTGGGGAGATACGCAGTACTTC. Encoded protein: CASSHWGDTQYF. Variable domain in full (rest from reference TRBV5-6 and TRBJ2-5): DAGVTQSPTHLIKTRGQQVTLRCSPKSGHDTVSWYQQALGQGPQFIFQYYEEEERQRGNFPDRFSGHQFPNYSSELNVNALLLGDSALYLCASSHWGDTQYFGPGTRLLVL.

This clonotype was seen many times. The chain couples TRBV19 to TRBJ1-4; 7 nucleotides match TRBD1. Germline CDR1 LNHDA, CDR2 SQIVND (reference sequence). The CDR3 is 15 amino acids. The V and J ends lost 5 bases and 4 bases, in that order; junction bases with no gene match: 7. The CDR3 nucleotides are TGTGCCAGTAGTCCCGTGGGGACAGTTAATGAAAAACTGTTTTTT. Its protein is CASSPVGTVNEKLFF.

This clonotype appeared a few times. The chain's CDR3 is CSVCVRGRTDTQYF. The CDR3 DNA follows: TGCAGCGTGTGCGTTCGGGGGCGCACAGATACGCAGTATTTT. The chain links TRBV29-1 to TRBJ2-3; D assignment may be TRBD1 or TRBD2 (6 bases each). The CDR3 is made up of 14 amino acids. Germline V lookup: CDR1 SQVTM, CDR2 ANQGSEA. V was shortened by 6 bases and J by 1 base, with 14 bases between the two germline ends.

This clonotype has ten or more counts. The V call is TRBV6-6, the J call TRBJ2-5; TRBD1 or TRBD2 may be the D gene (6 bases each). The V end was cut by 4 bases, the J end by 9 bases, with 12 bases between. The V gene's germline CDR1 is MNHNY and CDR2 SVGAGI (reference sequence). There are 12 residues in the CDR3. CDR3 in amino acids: CASSSSGEAQYF. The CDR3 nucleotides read TGTGCCAGCAGTTCGTCAGGGGAGGCCCAGTACTTC.

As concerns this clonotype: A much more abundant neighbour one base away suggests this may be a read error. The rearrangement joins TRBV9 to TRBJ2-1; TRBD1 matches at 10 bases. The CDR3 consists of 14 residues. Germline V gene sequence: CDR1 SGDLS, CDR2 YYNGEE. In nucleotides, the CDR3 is TGTGCCAACAGCGTAGACAGGGGGCAAGATGAGCAGTTCTTC. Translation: CANSVDRGQDEQFF.

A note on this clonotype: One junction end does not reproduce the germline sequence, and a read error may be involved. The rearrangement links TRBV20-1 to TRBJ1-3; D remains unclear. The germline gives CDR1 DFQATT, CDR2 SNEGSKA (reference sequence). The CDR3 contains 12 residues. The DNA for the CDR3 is TGCAGTGCTAGAGAGAACGAAAACACCTTATATTTT. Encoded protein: CSARENENTLYF.

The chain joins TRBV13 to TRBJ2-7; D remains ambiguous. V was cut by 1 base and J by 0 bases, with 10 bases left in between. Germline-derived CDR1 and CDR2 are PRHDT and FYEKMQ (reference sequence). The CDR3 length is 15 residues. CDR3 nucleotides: TGTGCCAGCAGCTTAGATGTGACGGACTCCTACGAGCAGTACTTC. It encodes CASSLDVTDSYEQYF. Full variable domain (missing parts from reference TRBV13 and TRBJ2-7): AAGVIQSPRHLIKEKRETATLKCYPIPRHDTVYWYQQGPGQDPQFLISFYEKMQSDKGSIPDRFSAQQFSDYHSELNMSSLELGDSALYFCASSLDVTDSYEQYFGPGTRLTVT.

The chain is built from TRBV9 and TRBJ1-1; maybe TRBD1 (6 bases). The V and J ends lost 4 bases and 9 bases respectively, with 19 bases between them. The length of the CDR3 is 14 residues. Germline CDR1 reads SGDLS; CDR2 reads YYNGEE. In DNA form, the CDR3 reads TGTGCCAGCAGCCACACGCAAGGGGGGGGCAAAGCTTTCTTT. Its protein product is CASSHTQGGGKAFF.

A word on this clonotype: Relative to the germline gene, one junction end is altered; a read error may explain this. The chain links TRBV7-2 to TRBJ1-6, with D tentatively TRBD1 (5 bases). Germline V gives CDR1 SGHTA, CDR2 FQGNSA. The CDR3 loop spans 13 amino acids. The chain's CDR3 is CASSLTETSPLHF. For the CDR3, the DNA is TGTGCCAGCAGCCTGACAGAAACTTCCCCCCTCCACTTC.